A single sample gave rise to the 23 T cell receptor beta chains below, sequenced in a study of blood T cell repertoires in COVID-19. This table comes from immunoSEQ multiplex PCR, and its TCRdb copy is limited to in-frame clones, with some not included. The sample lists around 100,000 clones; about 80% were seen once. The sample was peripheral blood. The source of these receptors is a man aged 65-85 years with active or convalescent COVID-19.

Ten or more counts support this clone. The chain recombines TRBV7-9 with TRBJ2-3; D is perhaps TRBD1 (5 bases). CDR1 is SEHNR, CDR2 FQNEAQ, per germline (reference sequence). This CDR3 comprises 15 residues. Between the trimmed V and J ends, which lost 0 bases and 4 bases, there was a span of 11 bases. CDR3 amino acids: CASSLAGQGPDTQYF. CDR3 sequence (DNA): TGTGCCAGCAGCTTAGCTGGGCAGGGCCCAGATACGCAGTATTTT.

The CDR3 spells CASSLGTGVWGDSYYGYTF. CDR3 nucleotides: TGTGCCAGCAGCCTCGGGACAGGGGTTTGGGGGGACTCATACTATGGCTACACCTTC. The chain is built from TRBV3-1 (or the pseudogene TRBV3-2) and TRBJ1-2; 10 positions match TRBD1. Germline CDR1 is LGHDT and CDR2 is YNNKEL (reference sequence). CDR3 length: 19 residues. The V and J ends lost 4 bases and 3 bases, in that order; junction bases with no gene match: 17.

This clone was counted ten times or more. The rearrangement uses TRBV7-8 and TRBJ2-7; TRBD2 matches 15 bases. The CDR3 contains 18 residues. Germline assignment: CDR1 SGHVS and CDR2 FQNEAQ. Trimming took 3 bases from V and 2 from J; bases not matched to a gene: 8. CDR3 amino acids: CASSFPGLAGGRTYEQYF. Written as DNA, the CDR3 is TGTGCCAGCAGCTTCCCCGGACTAGCGGGGGGGCGGACCTACGAGCAGTACTTC.

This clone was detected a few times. CDR3 in amino acids: CASSPGTGTYEQYF. In DNA form, the CDR3 reads TGTGCCAGCTCACCAGGGACAGGGACTTACGAGCAGTACTTC. The chain has TRBV18 and TRBJ2-7; 9 nucleotides align to TRBD1. Germline loops: CDR1 KGHSH, CDR2 LQKENI. The V and J ends lost 2 bases and 4 bases, in that order; junction bases with no gene match: 3. The CDR3 loop spans 14 amino acids.

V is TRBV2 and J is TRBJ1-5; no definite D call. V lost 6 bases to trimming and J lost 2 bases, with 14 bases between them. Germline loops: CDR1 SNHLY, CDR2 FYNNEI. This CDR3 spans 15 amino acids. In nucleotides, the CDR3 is TGTGCCAGCAGGTCCCAAGGCCGGGGCAATCAGCCCCAGCATTTT. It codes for CASRSQGRGNQPQHF.

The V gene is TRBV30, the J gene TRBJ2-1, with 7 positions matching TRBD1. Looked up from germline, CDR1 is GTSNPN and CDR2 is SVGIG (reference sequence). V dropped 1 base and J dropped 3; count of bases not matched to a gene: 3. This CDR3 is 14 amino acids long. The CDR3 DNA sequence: TGTGCCTGGAGTGGACAGGGCGGCTACAATGAGCAGTTCTTC. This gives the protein CAWSGQGGYNEQFF.

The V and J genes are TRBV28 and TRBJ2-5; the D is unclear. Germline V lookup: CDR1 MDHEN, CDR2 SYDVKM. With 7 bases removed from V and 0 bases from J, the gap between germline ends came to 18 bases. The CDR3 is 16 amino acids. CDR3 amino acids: CASIRRPAGYQETQYF. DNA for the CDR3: TGTGCCAGCATCAGAAGGCCTGCCGGGTACCAAGAGACCCAGTACTTC. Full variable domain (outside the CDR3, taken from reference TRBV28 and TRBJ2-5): DVKVTQSSRYLVKRTGEKVFLECVQDMDHENMFWYRQDPGLGLRLIYFSYDVKMKEKGDIPEGYSVSREKKERFSLILESASTNQTSMYLCASIRRPAGYQETQYFGPGTRLLVL.

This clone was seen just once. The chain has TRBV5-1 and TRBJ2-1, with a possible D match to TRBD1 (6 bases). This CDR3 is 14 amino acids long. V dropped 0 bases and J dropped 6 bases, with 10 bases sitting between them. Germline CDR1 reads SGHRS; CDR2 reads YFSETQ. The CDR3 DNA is TGCGCCAGCAGCTTGGCGGCAGGGGTCAATGAGCAGTTCTTC. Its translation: CASSLAAGVNEQFF.

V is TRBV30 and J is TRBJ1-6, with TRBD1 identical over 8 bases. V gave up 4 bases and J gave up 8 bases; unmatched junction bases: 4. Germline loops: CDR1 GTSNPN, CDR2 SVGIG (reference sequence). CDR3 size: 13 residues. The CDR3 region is CAWKQGVDSPLHF. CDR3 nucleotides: TGTGCCTGGAAACAGGGGGTGGATTCACCCCTCCACTTT.

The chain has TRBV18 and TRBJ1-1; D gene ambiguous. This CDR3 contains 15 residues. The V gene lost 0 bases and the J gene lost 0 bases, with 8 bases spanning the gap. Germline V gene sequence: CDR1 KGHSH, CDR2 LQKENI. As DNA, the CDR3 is TGTGCCAGCTCACCACCGGAACAGCTGAACACTGAAGCTTTCTTT. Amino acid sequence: CASSPPEQLNTEAFF.

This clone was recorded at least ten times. The CDR3 bases are TGTGCCAGCAGCCTACAGGGACCCCTCCACTTT. Translated, it gives CASSLQGPLHF. The chain combines TRBV3-1 (or the pseudogene TRBV3-2) with TRBJ1-6; TRBD1 is a possible D gene (6 bases). The CDR3 length is 11 residues. The germline V gene has CDR1 LGHDT and CDR2 YNNKEL (reference sequence). V was trimmed by 4 bases and J by 12 bases, leaving 7 bases between them.

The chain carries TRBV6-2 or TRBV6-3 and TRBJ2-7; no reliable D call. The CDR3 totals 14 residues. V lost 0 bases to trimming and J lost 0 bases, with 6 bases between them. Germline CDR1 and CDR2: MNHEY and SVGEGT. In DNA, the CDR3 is TGTGCCAGCAGTTACTCTTTGAGCTCCTACGAGCAGTACTTC. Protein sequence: CASSYSLSSYEQYF.

The CDR3 reads CASSIPGVNSGANVLTF. The CDR3 nucleotides are TGTGCCAGCAGCATCCCGGGGGTTAACTCTGGGGCCAACGTCCTGACTTTC. The V call is TRBV28, the J call TRBJ2-6; maybe TRBD2 (6 bases). Deletions cut 6 bases from V and 0 bases from J, with 15 bases between. Germline V CDR1 and CDR2: MDHEN, SYDVKM. The CDR3 sequence is 17 residues long.

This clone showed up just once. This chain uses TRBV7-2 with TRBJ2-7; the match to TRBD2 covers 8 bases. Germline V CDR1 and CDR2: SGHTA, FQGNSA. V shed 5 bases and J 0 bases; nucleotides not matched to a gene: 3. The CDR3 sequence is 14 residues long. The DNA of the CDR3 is TGTGCCAGCAGCCGTAGCGGGGCCTCCTACGAGCAGTACTTC. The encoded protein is CASSRSGASYEQYF.

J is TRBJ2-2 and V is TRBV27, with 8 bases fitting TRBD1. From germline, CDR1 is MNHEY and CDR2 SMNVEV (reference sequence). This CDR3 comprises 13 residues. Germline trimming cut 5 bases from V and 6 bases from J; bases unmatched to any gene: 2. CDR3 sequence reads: CASSLQGAGELFF. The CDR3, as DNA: TGTGCCAGCAGTCTACAGGGGGCCGGGGAGCTGTTTTTT.

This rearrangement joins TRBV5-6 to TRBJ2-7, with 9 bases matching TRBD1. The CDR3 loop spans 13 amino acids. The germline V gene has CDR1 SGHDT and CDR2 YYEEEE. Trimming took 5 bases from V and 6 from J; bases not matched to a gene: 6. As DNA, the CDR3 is TGTGCCAGCAGGGGACAGGGCGGCGCCGAGCAGTACTTC. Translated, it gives CASRGQGGAEQYF.

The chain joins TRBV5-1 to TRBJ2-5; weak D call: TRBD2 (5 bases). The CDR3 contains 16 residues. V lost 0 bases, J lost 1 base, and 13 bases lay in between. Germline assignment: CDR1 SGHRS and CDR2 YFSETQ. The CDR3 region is CASSLDSARVQETQYF. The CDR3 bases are TGCGCCAGCAGCTTGGATAGCGCCAGAGTCCAAGAGACCCAGTACTTC.

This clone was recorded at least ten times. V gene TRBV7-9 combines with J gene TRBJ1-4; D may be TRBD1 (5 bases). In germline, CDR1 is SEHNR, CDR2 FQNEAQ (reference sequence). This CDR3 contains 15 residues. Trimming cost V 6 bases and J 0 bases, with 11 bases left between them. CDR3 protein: CASRGRQTTNEKLFF. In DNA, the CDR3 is TGTGCCAGCAGAGGTAGACAGACAACTAATGAAAAACTGTTTTTT.

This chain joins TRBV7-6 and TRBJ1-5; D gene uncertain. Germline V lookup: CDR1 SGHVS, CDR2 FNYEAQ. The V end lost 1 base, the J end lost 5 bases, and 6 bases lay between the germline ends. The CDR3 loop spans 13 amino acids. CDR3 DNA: TGTGCCAGCAGCTTAGAGCTCGATCAGCCCCAGCATTTT. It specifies CASSLELDQPQHF. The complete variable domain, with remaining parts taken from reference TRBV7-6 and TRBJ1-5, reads GAGVSQSPRYKVTKRGQDVALRCDPISGHVSLYWYRQALGQGPEFLTYFNYEAQQDKSGLPNDRFSAERPEGSISTLTIQRTEQRDSAMYRCASSLELDQPQHFGDGTRLSIL.

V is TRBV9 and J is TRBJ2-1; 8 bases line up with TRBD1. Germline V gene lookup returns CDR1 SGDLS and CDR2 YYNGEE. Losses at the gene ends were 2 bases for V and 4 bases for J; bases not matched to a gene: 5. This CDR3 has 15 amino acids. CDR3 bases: TGTGCCAGCAGCGTTGGGCACAGGGGGTACAATGAGCAGTTCTTC. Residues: CASSVGHRGYNEQFF.

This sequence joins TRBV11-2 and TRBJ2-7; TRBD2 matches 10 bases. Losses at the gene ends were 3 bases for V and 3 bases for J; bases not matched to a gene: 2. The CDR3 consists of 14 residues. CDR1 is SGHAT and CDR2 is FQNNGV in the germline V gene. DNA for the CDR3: TGTGCCAGCAGCTTGAGCGGGGGGGTCTACGAGCAGTACTTC. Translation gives CASSLSGGVYEQYF.

In nucleotides, the CDR3 is TGTGCCAGCAGCAAAACCCCTGGACTAGCGGATCCGAGGAATGAGCAGTTCTTC. Its protein is CASSKTPGLADPRNEQFF. The chain is built from TRBV7-2 and TRBJ2-1, with 10 positions matching TRBD2. The germline gives CDR1 SGHTA, CDR2 FQGNSA. The CDR3 contains 18 residues. J was trimmed by 7 bases and V by 5 bases; bases with no gene match: 17.

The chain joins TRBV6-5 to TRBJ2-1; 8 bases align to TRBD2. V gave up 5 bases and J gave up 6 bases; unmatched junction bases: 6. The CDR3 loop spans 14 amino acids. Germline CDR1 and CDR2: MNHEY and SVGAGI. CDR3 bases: TGTGCCAGCAGTCCAGCGGGAGAGATCAATGAGCAGTTCTTC. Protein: CASSPAGEINEQFF.